This TCR beta chain was sequenced in a study of vaccination effects on CD4 cells after COVID-19 (dated by TCRdb to about 2022). At the level of the whole study: In the ViraFEST assay, PBMC were stimulated with viral peptide pools, and TCR sequencing was then used to find antigen-specific CD4+ T cell clonotypes based on their expansion. Two doses of either the BNT162b2 or the mRNA-1273 mRNA SARS-CoV-2 vaccine were administered to participants. Each well held two million PBMC cultured in IMDM containing around 5% human AB serum, roughly 9.9 IU/ml IL-2 and gentamicin, along with around 9.1 ug/ml peptides. SARS-CoV-2 spike-specific CD4+ TCR repertoires from before and after mRNA vaccination were compared in COVID-19 convalescent patients and in infection-naive vaccine recipients. The full study included some eleven COVID-19 convalescent patients and a few SARS-CoV-2-naive healthy vaccine recipients. The Oncomine TCR Beta short-read assay on an Illumina iSeq 100 was used to sequence cultures from other donors in the study.

After approximately eleven days of culture, CD4+ T cells were isolated with the EasySep CD4+ T cell isolation kit. Negative nucleocapsid antibody results before and after vaccination confirmed that the healthy vaccine recipients had no prior SARS-CoV-2 infection. On days 3 and 7, half of the culture medium was replaced with fresh IL-2-containing medium. Each peptide stimulation condition was cultured in triplicate wells unless otherwise noted. Using Ficoll-Paque Plus gradient centrifugation, PBMC were separated from whole blood and then either used fresh or cryopreserved at -140C. Genomic DNA was extracted from cultured CD4+ T cells with the QIAamp micro DNA kit. The CDR3 covers 13 residues, taking in both the cysteine and the phenylalanine. CDR3 DNA only is kept here, 39 bases in frame from base 1. V drops 2 bases and J drops 8 bases, leaving 11 bases in between. The germline V gene yields SNHLY for CDR1 and FYNNEI for CDR2.

Overall results and qualifications from the work: The study was limited by a small number of convalescent patients and lacked early post-infection timepoints. In healthy vaccine recipients, vaccine-induced clones were almost all SARS-CoV-2 mono-reactive, with only 1 of 255 cross-reactive with common cold coronaviruses. Marked clonal contraction was observed in both infection-induced and vaccine-induced clones at late post-vaccination timepoints, consistent with waning T cell responses.

For this clone: It lacks a known antigen. The input lacks base qualities; no much larger clone sits a single base away.

The method was the immunoSEQ multiplex PCR assay. DNA from the cultured, isolated CD4+ T cells was subjected to TCR beta CDR3 sequencing. The authors' pipeline ran thus. Non-productive TCR sequences were removed and reads were trimmed to the CDR3 region, keeping CDR3s of at least 7 amino acids. Antigen-specific clonotypes were identified using the MANAFEST web app by comparison of expansion in peptide wells against reference cultures. Positive clones required FDR<0.05 expansion versus reference and all other wells, odds ratio above 5, and frequency above 0.1% in two replicate wells. A clonotype was called cross-reactive if it was significantly expanded both in SARS-CoV-2 spike wells and in at least one common cold coronavirus spike condition. CDR3 similarity was assessed by Levenshtein distance using the stringdist R package, and unrooted trees were constructed with ape in R 3.6.1. Drawn from immuneACCESS, this table holds only the in-frame rearrangements with V and J called that TCRdb kept. Clones are partly lost; checked studies trace under half to an unresolved V gene and leave the rest unexplained. V, J and clone size derive from that table, while D and trimming were established from the DNA sequence. The sample table lists under 50,000 clones, 65% to 80% of them with a count of one. The top ten constitute 4.5% to 6.5% of the sample.

The sequence joins TRBV2 to TRBJ2-3; tentative D gene TRBD1, with 5 bases matching. The sequencing used CD4+ T cells from PBMCs cultured without peptide, collected before COVID-19 vaccination. The TCR comes from a human donor who received a COVID-19 vaccine. The nucleotide sequence reads TGTGCCAGCAGTGAAAGCCGAGACAGTACGCAGTATTTT. This codes for CASSESRDSTQYF.